These 3 T cell receptor beta chains share one sample of origin, sequenced in a study of OX40 agonist ivuxolimab in advanced cancers. Libraries were prepared through the immunoSEQ multiplex PCR assay. The table was pulled from immuneACCESS by TCRdb, which kept in-frame rearrangements only. Such tables lose some clones; where checked, under half of the loss comes from unresolved V genes, and the rest has no known cause. The sample table holds tens of thousands of clones, of which 84% were seen once. The ten largest clonotypes hold approximately 2.6% of the sample. The source material was CD4+ or CD8+ T cells sorted from blood, sampled in a trial of the OX40 agonist ivuxolimab. The source is an adult with an advanced solid tumor such as melanoma, head and neck, liver or kidney cancer.

The V and J genes are TRBV29-1 and TRBJ2-1; possibly TRBD1 for D (5 bases). The ends were cut back, 5 bases at V and 6 bases at J, with 14 bases in the middle. Germline-derived CDR1 and CDR2 are SQVTM and ANQGSEA. This CDR3 region has 13 residues. The CDR3 sequence: CSVPGRVFNEQFF. Written as DNA, the CDR3 is TGCAGCGTTCCCGGCAGGGTGTTCAATGAGCAGTTCTTC.

V and J are TRBV6-1 and TRBJ2-3; TRBD2 matches 8 bases. From germline, CDR1 is MNHNS and CDR2 SASEGT. V shed 4 bases and J 0 bases; nucleotides not matched to a gene: 6. The CDR3 has 16 residues. The CDR3 loop is CASSAALAASTDTQYF. The CDR3 region has the DNA TGTGCCAGCAGTGCCGCACTAGCGGCTAGCACAGATACGCAGTATTTT.

The V and J genes are TRBV6-4 and TRBJ1-6; a weak D match, TRBD1 (6 bases). V was pared by 4 bases and J by 10 bases, with 11 bases between. This CDR3 contains 13 residues. Per germline, CDR1 MRHNA and CDR2 SNTAGT. The CDR3, as DNA: TGTGCCAGCAGTGCGGAACAGGGATCACCCCTCCACTTT. Protein product: CASSAEQGSPLHF.